The sequence of this T cell receptor (beta chain) was determined in a study of blood T cell repertoires in COVID-19. Overall study: COVID-19 samples from acute and convalescent phases originated in the United States, Italy and Spain.

Here immunoSEQ multiplex PCR was the method, and the copy in TCRdb shows in-frame clones only, minus some. The sample lists under 75,000 clones; approximately 88% were seen once. The CDR3 covers 14 residues. Looked up from germline, CDR1 is SGHRS and CDR2 is YFSETQ. V was trimmed by 3 bases and J by 1 base, leaving 10 bases between them. Sequenced material: peripheral blood. The chain employs TRBV5-1 and TRBJ1-1; possible D gene TRBD1, 6 bases. The sequence derives from a human donor in a cohort sampled during active COVID-19. The chain's CDR3 is CASSSRGQNTEAFF. The DNA of the CDR3 is TGCGCCAGCAGCTCCCGGGGACAGAACACTGAAGCTTTCTTT.